This T cell receptor (beta chain) derives from a study of blood T cell repertoires in COVID-19. Study at large: Sites in the United States, Italy and Spain provided acute and convalescent COVID-19 samples. The cDNA or gDNA used as material had been derived from T cells, B-cell-depleted T cells, or PBMCs.

J was trimmed by 2 bases and V by 6 bases; bases with no gene match: 10. CDR3 length: 16 residues. Germline V gene sequence: CDR1 SNHLY, CDR2 FYNNEI. This clone was seen more than once but under ten times. In the authors' methods: Amplification of reference gene primers was used by the study to estimate nucleated cell counts. TCRdb keeps only in-frame clones here, not all; method: immunoSEQ multiplex PCR. That table supplies the V and J calls and clone size; D and trimming were determined from the DNA. Of under 450,000 clones listed, roughly 86% are singletons. Sequencing was carried out using peripheral blood. This TCR came from a human donor with acute or convalescent COVID-19. The donor label of this sample is uncertain. The J gene is TRBJ1-5, the V gene TRBV2, with TRBD1 matching 7 bases. CDR3 loop: CASRVGQGQGNQPQHF. The CDR3 DNA follows: TGTGCCAGCAGGGTGGGCCAAGGACAGGGCAATCAGCCCCAGCATTTT.